This T cell receptor beta chain was found in a study of identical twins. This clonotype has at least ten counts. Its specificity is unknown. With template switching, a universal primer site was added, and the cDNA carried unique molecular identifiers. TCRdb analysed the 5' RACE reads with MiXCR anew, one entry per CDR3 protein. The sample holds about 570,000 distinct CDR3 sequences, approximately 10% seen once. This CDR3 has 16 amino acids. V lost 4 bases, J lost 2 bases, and 5 bases stayed unmatched. The germline V gene encodes CDR1 LGHNA and CDR2 YSLEER. Findings and limits, study-wide: The study reached conclusions through statistical analysis that was cross-sectional, not following the same donors.

The same sample was also used in a study of yellow fever vaccine responses in identical twins. That study reports: Among the twins, the vaccine T cell response reportedly seemed partly convergent and partly personalized.

This receptor was identified in a woman aged 18-29 years in good health. V is TRBV4-3 and J is TRBJ2-3; 11 bases map to TRBD2. Sequencing was performed on PBMCs. The DNA of the CDR3 is TGCGCCAGCAGCCGCCTACTAGCGGGAGTCACAGATACGCAGTATTTT. It is translated as CASSRLLAGVTDTQYF.